The clone carrying this T cell receptor (beta chain) was counted at least ten times. Its antigen is still unknown. This entry is derived from a study of early T cells in non-severe SARS-CoV-2 infection. Study details: Chains from this unsorted whole-blood bulk RNA could not be paired.

Unique molecular identifiers tagged individual cDNA molecules. TCRdb called the 5' RACE reads again in MiXCR, with one record for every CDR3 protein. This sample has 25,000 to 35,000 distinct CDR3 sequences, with 4.4% found just once. Points from the study as a whole: Reliance on VDJdb matching favored anti-spike CD8 responses; private and CD4 specificities were missed.

The V end lost 3 bases, the J end lost 2 bases, and 9 bases lay between the germline ends. The germline CDR1 and CDR2 sequences are KGHDR and SFDVKD. There are 15 residues in the CDR3. The clonotype originates from an adult who was a healthcare worker with PCR-confirmed SARS-CoV-2 infection or an uninfected control (not recorded which). This chain joins TRBV24-1 and TRBJ2-2, with D tentatively TRBD1 (5 bases). The sample comprised whole blood. CDR3 coding DNA: TGTGCCACCAGTGATCGGACAAAAAACACCGGGGAGCTGTTTTTT. This sequence encodes CATSDRTKNTGELFF.